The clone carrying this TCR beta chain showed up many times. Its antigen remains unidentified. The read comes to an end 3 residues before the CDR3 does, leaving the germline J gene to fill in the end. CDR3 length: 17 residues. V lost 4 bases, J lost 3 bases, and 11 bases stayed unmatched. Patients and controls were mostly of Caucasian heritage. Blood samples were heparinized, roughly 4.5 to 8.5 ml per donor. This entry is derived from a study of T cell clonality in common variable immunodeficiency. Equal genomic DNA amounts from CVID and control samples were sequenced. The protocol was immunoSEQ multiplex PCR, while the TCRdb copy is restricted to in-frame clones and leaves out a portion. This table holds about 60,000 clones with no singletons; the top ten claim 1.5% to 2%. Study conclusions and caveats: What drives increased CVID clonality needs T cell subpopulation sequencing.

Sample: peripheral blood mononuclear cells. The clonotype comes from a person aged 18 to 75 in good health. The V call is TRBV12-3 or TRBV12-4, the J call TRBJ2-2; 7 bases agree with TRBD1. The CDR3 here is CASSSRQTGTHTGELFF. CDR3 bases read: TGTGCCAGCAGTTCGAGACAGACAGGGACCCACACCGGGGAG.